The T cell receptor (beta chain) described here comes from a study of molecular identifiers for immune sequencing clone quantification. Across the whole study: Replicate runs used RNA from about 19,000 or 110,000 naive CD8 cells, which was split five ways into aliquots, and four of those aliquots were then sequenced.

Many counts were recorded for this clonotype. Bulk TCR library preparation followed previously described methods with listed TCR primers. Via MiXCR, TCRdb re-called the PCR reads, giving one row per CDR3 protein. This table holds over 600,000 distinct CDR3 sequences, approximately 20% found once. Losses at the gene ends were 5 bases for V and 4 bases for J; bases not matched to a gene: 2. From germline, CDR1 is SQVTM and CDR2 ANQGSEA. This CDR3 has 13 residues. This receptor was taken from a human donor in good health. Some libraries in this study had Jurkat cell RNA spiked in. The sample was naive CD8+ T cells from blood, with Jurkat cell RNA spiked in. Sample subset: FACS-sorted CD8+CD4-CCR7+CD45RA+ naive T cells. J is TRBJ2-3 and V is TRBV29-1; 11 positions match TRBD2. As DNA, the CDR3 is TGCAGCGTTACTAGCGGGGGTTCAGATACGCAGTATTTT. Its translation is CSVTSGGSDTQYF.